The present TCR beta chain was sequenced within a study of neurological immune-mediated disorders (dated by TCRdb to between 2018 and 2020). With regard to the full study: Of the approximately 34 multiple sclerosis patients, some 31 had relapsing-remitting MS and 3 had secondary progressive MS. Using UMI-based sequencing, the study compared peripheral blood TCR-beta repertoires from patients with HTLV-I-associated myelopathy (HAM/TSP), patients with multiple sclerosis, and healthy controls. Longitudinal samples, technical triplicates and paired sorted CD4+ and CD8+ T-cell subsets, alongside PBMC samples, were included among the approximately 98 TCR-beta libraries. Of the 70 or so subjects in the cohort, about 14 were HAM/TSP patients, around 34 were multiple sclerosis patients, and approximately 20 were healthy controls.

Trimming at the junction amounts to 2 bases on V and 3 bases on J, and the germline ends lie 2 bases apart. Based on the germline V gene (reference sequence), the CDR1 and CDR2 sequences are DFQATT and SNEGSKA. Measured from the cysteine to the phenylalanine, the CDR3 is 11 residues long. The sequence is cut down to CDR3 DNA, 33 bases in frame from base 1. cDNA was synthesized by template-switch 5'RACE using a primer with a 10-nucleotide random unique molecular identifier that tagged each TCR transcript. Every sequencing run yielded over 180 million TCR-beta sequences covering 15-18 subjects. The RNeasy kit was used for extraction of total RNA. TCR-beta VDJ regions were amplified with primers for the TCR constant region and the 5'RACE anchor, using the KAPA Real-time Library Amplification kit. Sample indexes and Illumina adaptors were added in a first PCR, after which library yield was increased in a second PCR. After Ampure bead purification, the TCR product of roughly 650 bp was size-selected on a 2% E-gel SizeSelection system. Library quality was checked on a Bioanalyzer, concentration was measured with Qubit, and libraries were quantified with the Kapa Library Quantification kit before pooling. An Illumina HiSeq 2500 was used to sequence the libraries paired-end at 2 x 150 bp. To increase sequence diversity, about 23-30% phiX was spiked into each library pool. The paper's data handling went like this. Quality-filtered reads were processed with the UMI-based MiGEC pipeline, and over 80% of raw TCR sequences were removed by the MiGEC pipeline during error correction. IMGT germline references were used for alignment of VDJ genes, and clonotypes were defined by a unique CDR3 amino acid sequence together with V-J genes. Clonal expansion, Shannon diversity and CDR3 relatedness were evaluated with VDJtools (CalcPairwiseDistances, ClusterSamples), while phylogenetic trees were built in CLCbio workbench. Expanded clones were defined as having at least 8 unique UMIs, based on coefficient-of-variation modelling across technical triplicates. TCRdb handled the public reads itself, with Q25 trimming in fastp and clone calling in MiXCR, and kept productive beta chains. When rows share a CDR3 protein, they turn into one entry using the most common DNA and genes. Here the V and J calls rest on TCRdb's processing, not on the authors' analysis. The table for this sample lists 50,000 to 70,000 distinct CDR3 sequences; less than 2.5% of them were counted only once. The top ten clones comprise 2.5% to 3.5% of the sample.

Broader findings and caveats from the paper: TCR clonal expansion was greatest in HAM/TSP patients and smallest in MS patients, who ranked below even healthy controls. Across subjects, expanded clones never shared an identical CDR3 amino acid sequence, which suggests that the TCR-beta repertoires in every group were private. The MS cluster was not associated with any clinical or MRI features, and the authors stated that larger cohorts are needed. Repertoires from 18 of 34 MS patients were grouped by phylogenetic analysis into a cluster of related CDR3 sequences, suggesting a possible repertoire-level signature.

For unsorted PBMC libraries, 2 million PBMCs were used after storage in RNAlater at -80 degrees C until RNA extraction. Multiple sclerosis patients were enrolled in a US clinical protocol evaluating disease progression by magnetic resonance imaging. Peripheral blood was subjected to Ficoll-Hypaque density gradient centrifugation to isolate PBMCs, which were then cryopreserved in liquid nitrogen. This clonotype was recorded at least ten times. What this receptor recognizes is not known. Per-nucleotide qualities are absent, and no much larger clonotype sits a single base away. The specimen sequenced was PBMCs. The chain is made from TRBV20-1 and TRBJ1-3, with the D gene too uncertain to name. This clonotype originated in a man aged 50-59 years with multiple sclerosis. The CDR3 reads CSARSGNTIYF. The base sequence is TGCAGTGCTAGAAGTGGAAACACCATATATTTT.